This entry is about one T cell receptor beta chain. With 6 bases removed from V and 5 bases from J, the gap between germline ends came to 10 bases. The CDR3 spans 13 residues. Germline V CDR1 and CDR2: SGHVS, FQNEAQ. The repertoire was sequenced with immunoSEQ multiplex PCR; TCRdb's copy has only in-frame clones and lacks some. In the table there are about 70,000 clones, roughly 94% of which are singletons. This specimen belongs to a study of technical replicates of blood from several donors. The clonotype was recovered from a human donor in good health. The chain has TRBV7-8 and TRBJ2-2, with TRBD1 as a possible D gene (5 bases). The sequenced material came from T cells isolated from PBMCs. In nucleotides, the CDR3 is TGTGCCAGCAGACAGGTGTTTACCGGGGAGCTGTTTTTT. It encodes CASRQVFTGELFF.